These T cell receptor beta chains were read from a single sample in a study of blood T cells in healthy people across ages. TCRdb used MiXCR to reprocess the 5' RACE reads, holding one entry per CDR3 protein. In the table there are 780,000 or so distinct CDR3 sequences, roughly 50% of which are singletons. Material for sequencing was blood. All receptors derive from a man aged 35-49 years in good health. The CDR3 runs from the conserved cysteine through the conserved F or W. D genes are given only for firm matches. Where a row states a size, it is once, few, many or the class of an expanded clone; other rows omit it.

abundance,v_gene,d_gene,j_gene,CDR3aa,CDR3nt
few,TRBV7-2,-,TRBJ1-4,CASSRGGSSGEKLFF,TGTGCCAGCAGCCGAGGTGGGAGTTCGGGCGAAAAACTGTTTTTT
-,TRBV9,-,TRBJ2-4,CASSVSGAAKNIQYF,TGTGCCAGCAGCGTCTCAGGGGCCGCCAAAAACATTCAGTACTTC
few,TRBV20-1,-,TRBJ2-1,CSASLSQPSYNEQFF,TGCAGTGCTAGTTTGAGCCAACCCTCCTACAATGAGCAGTTCTTC
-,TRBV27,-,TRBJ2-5,CASSLIGGKETQYF,TGTGCCAGCAGTTTAATCGGGGGCAAAGAGACCCAGTACTTC
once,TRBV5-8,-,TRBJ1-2,CASSSTVNYGYTF,TGTGCCAGCAGCTCGACAGTTAACTATGGCTACACCTTC
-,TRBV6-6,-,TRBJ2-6,CASTTAVSGANVLTF,TGTGCCAGCACAACAGCGGTCTCTGGGGCCAACGTCCTGACTTTC
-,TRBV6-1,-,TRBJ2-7,CAAMGYISWDNEQYF,TGTGCCGCGATGGGTTATATCTCATGGGACAATGAGCAGTACTTC
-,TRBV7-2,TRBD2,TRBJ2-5,CASGYQTSGGGKTQYF,TGTGCCAGCGGCTACCAGACTAGCGGGGGCGGAAAGACCCAGTACTTC
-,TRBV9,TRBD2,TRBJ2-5,CASSGASGSSETQYF,TGTGCCAGCAGCGGGGCTAGCGGGAGTTCGGAGACCCAGTACTTC
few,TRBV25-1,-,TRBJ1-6,CASTEGYSPLHF,TGTGCCAGCACCGAGGGGTATTCACCCCTCCACTTT
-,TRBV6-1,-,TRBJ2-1,CASSDNGIEGVNEQFF,TGTGCCAGCAGTGATAACGGTATAGAAGGGGTCAATGAGCAGTTCTTC
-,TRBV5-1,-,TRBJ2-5,CASSSWGEQVNEPYF,TGCGCCAGCAGCTCGTGGGGGGAACAGGTCAACGAGCCGTACTTC
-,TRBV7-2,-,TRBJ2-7,CASSLVDTGIYEQYF,TGTGCCAGCAGCTTAGTGGACACAGGGATCTACGAGCAGTACTTC
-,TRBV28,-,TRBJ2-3,CASSSEITETGYSRDTQYF,TGTGCCAGCAGTTCCGAGATCACCGAAACAGGTTACTCACGGGATACGCAGTATTTT
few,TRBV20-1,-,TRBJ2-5,CSARVSRRQVETQYF,TGCAGTGCTAGAGTGTCCAGGAGGCAGGTGGAGACCCAGTACTTC
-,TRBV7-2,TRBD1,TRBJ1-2,CASSPDRGVGYTF,TGTGCCAGCAGCCCAGACAGGGGGGTAGGCTACACCTTC
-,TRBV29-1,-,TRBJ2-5,CSVEAPGETQYF,TGCAGCGTTGAAGCGCCTGGGGAGACCCAGTACTTC
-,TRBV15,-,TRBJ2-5,CATSRDRASRETQYF,TGTGCCACCAGCAGAGATCGGGCCTCTCGAGAGACCCAGTACTTC
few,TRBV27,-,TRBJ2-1,CASISGFGVNEQFF,TGTGCCAGCATCAGCGGTTTCGGGGTCAATGAGCAGTTCTTC
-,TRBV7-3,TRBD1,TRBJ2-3,CASSFSPQGANTQYF,TGTGCCAGCAGCTTTTCTCCACAGGGGGCAAATACGCAGTATTTT
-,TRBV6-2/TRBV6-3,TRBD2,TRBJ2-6,CASSYSSFSAGAVGANVLTF,TGTGCCAGCAGTTACTCGAGTTTTTCAGCGGGAGCTGTTGGGGCCAACGTCCTGACTTTC
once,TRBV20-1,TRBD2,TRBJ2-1,CSAREGGLAPLNEQFF,TGCAGTGCTAGAGAAGGGGGACTAGCGCCCCTCAATGAGCAGTTCTTC
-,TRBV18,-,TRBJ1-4,CASSPARVDEKLFF,TGTGCCAGCTCACCCGCCAGGGTCGACGAAAAACTGTTTTTT
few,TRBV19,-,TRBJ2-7,CASRNTGTDAYEQYF,TGTGCCAGTAGAAATACCGGGACTGACGCCTACGAGCAGTACTTC
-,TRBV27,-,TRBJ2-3,CASTEKFSTDTQYF,TGTGCCAGCACCGAGAAATTTAGCACAGATACGCAGTATTTT
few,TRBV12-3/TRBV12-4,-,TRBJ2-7,CASSSRPPRYEQYF,TGTGCCAGCAGTTCCCGACCCCCTCGCTACGAGCAGTACTTC
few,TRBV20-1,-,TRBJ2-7,CSARENIGPLYYEQYF,TGCAGTGCTAGAGAAAACATTGGCCCCCTCTACTACGAGCAGTACTTC
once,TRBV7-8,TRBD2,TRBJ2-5,CASSGSETSGGLGETQYF,TGTGCCAGCAGCGGAAGCGAGACTAGCGGGGGGCTCGGGGAGACCCAGTACTTC
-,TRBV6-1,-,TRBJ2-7,CASSDSPPYEQYF,TGTGCCAGCAGTGACAGTCCCCCCTACGAGCAGTACTTC
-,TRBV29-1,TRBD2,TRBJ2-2,CSVPGTSGGGTGELFF,TGCAGCGTCCCCGGGACTAGCGGGGGGGGCACCGGGGAGCTGTTTTTT
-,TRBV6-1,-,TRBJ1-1,CASSEVGDTEAFF,TGTGCCAGCAGTGAAGTTGGAGACACTGAAGCTTTCTTT
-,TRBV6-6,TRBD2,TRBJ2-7,CASSPGTSGGRLYEQYF,TGTGCCAGCAGCCCAGGGACTAGCGGGGGCCGGCTGTACGAGCAGTACTTC
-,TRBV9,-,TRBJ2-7,CASSVDTGPTYEQYF,TGTGCCAGCAGCGTGGACACGGGACCGACCTACGAGCAGTACTTC
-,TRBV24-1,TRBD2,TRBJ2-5,CATSAKGLGKETQYF,TGTGCCACCAGTGCTAAGGGACTAGGTAAAGAGACCCAGTACTTC
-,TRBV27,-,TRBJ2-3,CASSLRSGAYEQSTDTQYF,TGTGCCAGCAGTTTGAGGTCAGGGGCCTACGAACAAAGCACAGACACGCAGTATTTT
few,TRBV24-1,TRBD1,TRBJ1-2,CATSSDRGPGYTF,TGTGCCACCAGCTCTGACAGGGGACCTGGCTACACCTTC
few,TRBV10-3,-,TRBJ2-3,CAISEHTDTQYF,TGTGCCATCAGTGAGCATACAGATACGCAGTATTTT
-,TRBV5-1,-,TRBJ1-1,CASSLQQNAEAFF,TGCGCCAGCAGCTTGCAACAGAACGCTGAAGCTTTCTTT
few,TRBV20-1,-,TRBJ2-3,CSARGQVLGLGNTDTQYF,TGCAGTGCTAGAGGACAGGTTCTAGGACTAGGCAACACAGATACGCAGTATTTT
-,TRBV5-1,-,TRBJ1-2,CASSAGPSNYGYTF,TGCGCCAGCAGCGCAGGGCCCTCTAACTATGGCTACACCTTC
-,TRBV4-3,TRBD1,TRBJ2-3,CASSQAKGAGRATDTQYF,TGCGCCAGCAGCCAGGCAAAGGGGGCGGGCAGGGCTACAGATACGCAGTATTTT
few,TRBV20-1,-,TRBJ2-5,CSASLASFQETQYF,TGCAGTGCTAGTTTGGCCTCTTTCCAGGAGACCCAGTACTTC
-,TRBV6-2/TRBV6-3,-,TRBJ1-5,CASSYSRVGQVKQPQHF,TGTGCCAGCAGTTACTCGAGGGTTGGGCAGGTGAAACAGCCCCAGCATTTT
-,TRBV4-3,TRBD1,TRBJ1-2,CASRRDRGLPSGYTF,TGCGCCAGCAGGCGGGACAGGGGCCTGCCGTCGGGCTACACCTTC
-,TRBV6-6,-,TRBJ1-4,CASSYGTSKLFF,TGTGCCAGCAGTTACGGAACTTCAAAACTGTTTTTT
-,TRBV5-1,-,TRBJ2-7,CASSLETGTLYEQYF,TGCGCCAGCAGCTTGGAAACCGGGACACTCTACGAGCAGTACTTC
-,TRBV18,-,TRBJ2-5,CASSPLRTRGETQYF,TGTGCCAGCTCACCACTACGGACGCGAGGGGAGACCCAGTACTTC
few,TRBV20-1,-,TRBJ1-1,CSADQGLPMNTEAFF,TGCAGTGCAGATCAGGGACTTCCTATGAACACTGAAGCTTTCTTT
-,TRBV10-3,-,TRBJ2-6,CATQGGGFSGANVLTF,TGTGCCACGCAGGGTGGGGGTTTCTCTGGGGCCAACGTCCTGACTTTC
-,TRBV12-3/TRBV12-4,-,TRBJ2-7,CASSSAGLEQYF,TGTGCCAGCAGCTCCGCGGGTCTCGAGCAGTACTTC
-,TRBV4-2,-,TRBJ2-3,CASSPNRLVRTDTQYF,TGTGCCAGCAGCCCAAACCGACTAGTACGCACAGATACGCAGTATTTT
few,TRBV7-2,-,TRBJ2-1,CASSLQNNEQFF,TGTGCCAGCAGCTTACAGAACAATGAGCAGTTCTTC
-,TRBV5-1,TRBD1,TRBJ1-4,CASSPAGTGFEKLFF,TGCGCCAGCAGCCCGGCCGGGACAGGGTTTGAAAAACTGTTTTTT
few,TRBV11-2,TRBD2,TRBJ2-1,CASSSGTKASNEQFF,TGTGCCAGCAGCTCCGGGACTAAAGCTTCCAATGAGCAGTTCTTC
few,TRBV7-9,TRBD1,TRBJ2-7,CASSLEGQRAYEQYF,TGTGCCAGCAGCTTAGAGGGACAGAGGGCCTACGAGCAGTACTTC
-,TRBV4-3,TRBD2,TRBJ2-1,CASSQDSGRNEQFF,TGCGCCAGCAGCCAAGATAGCGGGAGGAATGAGCAGTTCTTC
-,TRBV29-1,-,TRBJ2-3,CSARAAVTDTQYF,TGCAGCGCAAGAGCGGCAGTAACAGATACGCAGTATTTT
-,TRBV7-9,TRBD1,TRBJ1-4,CASSSDGTGSEKLFF,TGTGCCAGCAGCTCCGACGGGACAGGGTCTGAAAAACTGTTTTTT
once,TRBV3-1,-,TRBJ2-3,CASTKWEADTQYF,TGTGCCAGCACCAAATGGGAAGCAGATACGCAGTATTTT